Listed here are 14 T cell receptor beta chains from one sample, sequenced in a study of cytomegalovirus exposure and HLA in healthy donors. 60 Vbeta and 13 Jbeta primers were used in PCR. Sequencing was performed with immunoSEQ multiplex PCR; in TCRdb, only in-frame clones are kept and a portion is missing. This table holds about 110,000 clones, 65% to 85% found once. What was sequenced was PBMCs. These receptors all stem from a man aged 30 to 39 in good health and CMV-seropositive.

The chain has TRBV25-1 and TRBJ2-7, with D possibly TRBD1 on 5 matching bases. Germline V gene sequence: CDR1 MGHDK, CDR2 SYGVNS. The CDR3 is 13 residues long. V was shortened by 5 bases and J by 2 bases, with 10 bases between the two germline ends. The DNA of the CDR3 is TGTGCCAGCAGTAAGACAGATACCTACGAGCAGTACTTC. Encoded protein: CASSKTDTYEQYF.

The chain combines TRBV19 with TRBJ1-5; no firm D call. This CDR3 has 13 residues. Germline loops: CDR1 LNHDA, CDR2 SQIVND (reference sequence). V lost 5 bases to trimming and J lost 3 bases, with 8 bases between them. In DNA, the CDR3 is TGTGCCAGTAGTCCGAGCACCAATCAGCCCCAGCATTTT. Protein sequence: CASSPSTNQPQHF.

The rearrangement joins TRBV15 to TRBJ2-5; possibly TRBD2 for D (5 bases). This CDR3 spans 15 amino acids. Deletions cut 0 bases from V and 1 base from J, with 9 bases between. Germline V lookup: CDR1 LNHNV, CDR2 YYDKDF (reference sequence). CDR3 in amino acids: CATSRETTAQETQYF. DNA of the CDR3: TGTGCCACCAGCAGAGAGACTACCGCCCAAGAGACCCAGTACTTC.

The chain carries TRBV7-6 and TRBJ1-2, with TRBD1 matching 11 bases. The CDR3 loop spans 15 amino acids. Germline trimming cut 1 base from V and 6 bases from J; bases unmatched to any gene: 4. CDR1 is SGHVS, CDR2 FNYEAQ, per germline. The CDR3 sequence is CASSLEGTGGDGYTF. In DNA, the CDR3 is TGTGCCAGCAGCTTAGAGGGGACAGGGGGTGATGGCTACACCTTC.

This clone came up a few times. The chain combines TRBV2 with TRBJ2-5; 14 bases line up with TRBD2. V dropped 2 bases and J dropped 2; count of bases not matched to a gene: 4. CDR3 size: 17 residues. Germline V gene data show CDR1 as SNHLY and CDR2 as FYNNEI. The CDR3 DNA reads TGTGCCAGCAGTGAAATGGGACTAGCGGGAGAACAAGAGACCCAGTACTTC. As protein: CASSEMGLAGEQETQYF.

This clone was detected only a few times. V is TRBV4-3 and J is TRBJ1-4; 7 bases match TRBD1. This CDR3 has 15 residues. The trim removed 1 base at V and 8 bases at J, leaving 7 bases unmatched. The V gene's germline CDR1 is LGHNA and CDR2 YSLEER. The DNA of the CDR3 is TGCGCCAGCAGCCAAGCAGGGGGATTTGGCGAAAAACTGTTTTTT. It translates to CASSQAGGFGEKLFF.

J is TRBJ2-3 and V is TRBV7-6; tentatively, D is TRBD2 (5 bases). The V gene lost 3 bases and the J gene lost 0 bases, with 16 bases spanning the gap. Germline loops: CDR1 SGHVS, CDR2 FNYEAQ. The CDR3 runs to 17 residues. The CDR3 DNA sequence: TGTGCCAGCAGCTTGACTCCGGGATCGTTTAGCACAGATACGCAGTATTTT. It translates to CASSLTPGSFSTDTQYF.

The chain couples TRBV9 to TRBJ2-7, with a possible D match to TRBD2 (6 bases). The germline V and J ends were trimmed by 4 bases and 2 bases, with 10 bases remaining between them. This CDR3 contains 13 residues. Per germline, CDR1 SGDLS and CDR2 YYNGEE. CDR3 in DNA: TGTGCCAGCAGCCCTCGACTAGCCTACGAGCAGTACTTC. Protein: CASSPRLAYEQYF.

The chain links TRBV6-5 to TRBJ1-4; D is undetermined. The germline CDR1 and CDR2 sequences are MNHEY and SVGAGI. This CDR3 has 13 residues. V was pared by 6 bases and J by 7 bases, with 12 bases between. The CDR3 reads CASSRISTEKLFF. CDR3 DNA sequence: TGTGCCAGCAGCCGCATCTCTACTGAAAAACTGTTTTTT.

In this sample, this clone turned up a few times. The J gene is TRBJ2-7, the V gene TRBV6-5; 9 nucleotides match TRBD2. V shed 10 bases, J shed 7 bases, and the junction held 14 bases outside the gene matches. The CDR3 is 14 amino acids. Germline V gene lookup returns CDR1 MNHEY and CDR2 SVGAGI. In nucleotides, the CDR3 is TGTGCCACCGGCGGGGGGGTCTCTCTACGGGAGCAGTACTTC. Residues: CATGGGVSLREQYF.

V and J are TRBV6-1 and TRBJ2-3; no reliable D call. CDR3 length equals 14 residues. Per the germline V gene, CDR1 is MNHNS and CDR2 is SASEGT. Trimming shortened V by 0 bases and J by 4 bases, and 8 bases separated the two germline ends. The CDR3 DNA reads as TGTGCCAGCAGTGAAGCATCCGGTGCAGATACGCAGTATTTT. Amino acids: CASSEASGADTQYF.

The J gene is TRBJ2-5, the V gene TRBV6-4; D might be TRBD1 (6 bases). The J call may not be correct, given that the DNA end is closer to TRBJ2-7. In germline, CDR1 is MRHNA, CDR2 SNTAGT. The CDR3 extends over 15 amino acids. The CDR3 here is CASSLRKKGDYEQYF. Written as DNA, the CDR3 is TGTGCCAGCAGCCTAAGGAAAAAGGGGGACTACGAGCAGTACTTC.

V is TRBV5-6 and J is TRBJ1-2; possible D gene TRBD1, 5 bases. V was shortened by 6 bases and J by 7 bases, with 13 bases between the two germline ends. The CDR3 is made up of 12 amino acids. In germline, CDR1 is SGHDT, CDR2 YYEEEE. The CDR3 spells CASNPAGGGYTF. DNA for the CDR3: TGTGCCAGCAACCCGGCGGGGGGTGGCTACACCTTC.

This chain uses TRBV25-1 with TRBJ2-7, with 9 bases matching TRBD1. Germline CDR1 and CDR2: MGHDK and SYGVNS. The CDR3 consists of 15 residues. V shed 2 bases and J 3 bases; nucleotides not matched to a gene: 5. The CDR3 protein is CASSEQGQGNYEQYF. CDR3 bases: TGTGCCAGCAGTGAACAGGGACAGGGCAACTACGAGCAGTACTTC.